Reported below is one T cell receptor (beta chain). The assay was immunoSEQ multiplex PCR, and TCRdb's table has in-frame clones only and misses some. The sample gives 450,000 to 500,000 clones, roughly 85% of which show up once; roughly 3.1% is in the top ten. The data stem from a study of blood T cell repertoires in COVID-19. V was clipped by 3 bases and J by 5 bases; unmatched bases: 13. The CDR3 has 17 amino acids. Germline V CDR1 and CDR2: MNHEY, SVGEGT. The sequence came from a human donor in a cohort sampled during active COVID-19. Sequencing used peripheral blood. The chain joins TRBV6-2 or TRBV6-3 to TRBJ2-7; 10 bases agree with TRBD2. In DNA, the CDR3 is TGTGCCAGCAGTTATTTACCTAGCGGGAGTCGCACCCACGAGCAGTACTTC. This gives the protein CASSYLPSGSRTHEQYF.